The 13 T cell receptor beta chains given below trace back to one sample, sequenced in a study of blood T cell repertoires in COVID-19. Here immunoSEQ multiplex PCR was the method, and the copy in TCRdb shows in-frame clones only, minus some. The sample includes approximately 180,000 clones, around 85% of them seen just once. Specimen: peripheral blood. All receptors come from an elderly woman with acute or convalescent COVID-19.

This chain joins TRBV7-9 and TRBJ2-5; tentatively, D is TRBD2 (5 bases). Germline CDR1 is SEHNR and CDR2 is FQNEAQ (reference sequence). Trimming took 4 bases from V and 5 from J, leaving 17 bases between them. The CDR3 has 15 amino acids. The CDR3 region is CASSSTTSPRETQYF. The CDR3, as DNA: TGTGCCAGCAGCTCGACAACTAGTCCGCGCGAGACCCAGTACTTC.

J is TRBJ2-1 and V is TRBV19; 10 positions match TRBD2. The CDR3 totals 16 residues. Germline values: CDR1 LNHDA, CDR2 SQIVND (reference sequence). After removal of 0 bases from V and 4 bases from J, the junction contained 3 bases not matched to a gene. The CDR3 DNA follows: TGTGCCAGTAGTATAGACAGGACTAGCGGATACAATGAGCAGTTCTTC. Protein: CASSIDRTSGYNEQFF.

The rearrangement uses TRBV7-2 and TRBJ1-2, with TRBD1 identical over 11 bases. The CDR3 covers 15 residues. The V and J ends lost 3 bases and 5 bases, in that order; junction bases with no gene match: 5. CDR1 is SGHTA and CDR2 is FQGNSA in the germline V gene. The CDR3 nucleotides are TGTGCCAGCAGCTTGACGGGACAGGGGGGGTATGGCTACACCTTC. Protein product: CASSLTGQGGYGYTF.

The genes are TRBV19 and TRBJ2-5; a weak D match, TRBD2 (6 bases). The CDR3 spans 16 residues. Germline V gives CDR1 LNHDA, CDR2 SQIVND (reference sequence). V lost 7 bases and J 2 bases, leaving 20 bases between the germline ends. In DNA form, the CDR3 reads TGTGCCAGTACCCCCGGTGGGGAGGTCCATCAAGAGACCCAGTACTTC. It yields the protein CASTPGGEVHQETQYF.

The J gene is TRBJ2-7, the V gene TRBV5-1; 12 bases fit TRBD1. This CDR3 spans 16 amino acids. J gave up 7 bases and V 4 bases, and 12 bases lay outside the gene matches. Germline-derived CDR1 and CDR2 are SGHRS and YFSETQ. For the CDR3, the DNA is TGCGCCAGCAGCGTAGAGGGACAGGGGGCGCTAAGGGAGCAGTACTTC. This codes for CASSVEGQGALREQYF.

The gene calls are TRBV6-2 or TRBV6-3 and TRBJ1-2; possible D gene TRBD1, 6 bases. Trimming removed 2 bases at V and 7 bases at J, with 11 bases between. Per the germline V gene, CDR1 is MNHEY and CDR2 is SVGEGT. The CDR3 totals 13 residues. The CDR3 protein is CASSYNRVVGYTF. For the CDR3, the DNA is TGTGCCAGCAGTTACAACAGGGTGGTTGGCTACACCTTC.

This clone was seen once. The V and J genes are TRBV2 and TRBJ1-1; 8 positions agree with TRBD1. The CDR3 spans 15 residues. Per the germline V gene, CDR1 is SNHLY and CDR2 is FYNNEI. J lost 5 bases, V lost 3 bases, and 8 bases had no gene match. Here the CDR3 DNA reads TGTGCCAGCAGTGACCCGGCAGGGGGCCGTACTGAAGCTTTCTTT. Protein product: CASSDPAGGRTEAFF.

The chain combines TRBV15 with TRBJ2-1; 7 positions match TRBD1. The trim removed 1 base at V and 0 bases at J, leaving 12 bases unmatched. The germline CDR1 and CDR2 sequences are LNHNV and YYDKDF (reference sequence). There are 19 residues in the CDR3. CDR3 DNA sequence: TGTGCCACCAGCAGAGCACCTGGGACAGTTAGTAGCTCCTACAATGAGCAGTTCTTC. Its translation: CATSRAPGTVSSSYNEQFF.

The rearrangement joins TRBV10-2 to TRBJ2-4, with D perhaps TRBD1 (5 bases). V was trimmed by 6 bases and J by 1 base, leaving 16 bases between them. Germline V gene lookup returns CDR1 WSHSY and CDR2 SAAADI. The CDR3 sequence is 16 residues long. The CDR3 spells CASRDWQGRAKNIQYF. The CDR3 DNA is TGCGCCAGCAGGGATTGGCAGGGAAGGGCCAAAAACATTCAGTACTTC.

This clone was counted between two and nine times. V and J are TRBV18 and TRBJ2-3, with a tentative D call TRBD2 (6 bases). CDR3 length: 16 amino acids. V lost 6 bases and J lost 5, with 21 bases in between. Per the germline V gene, CDR1 is KGHSH and CDR2 is LQKENI. The CDR3 DNA reads as TGTGCCAGCTCTCCTTCCAGCGGGCTAGGTGGAGATACGCAGTATTTT. Its translation: CASSPSSGLGGDTQYF.

J is TRBJ2-7 and V is TRBV12-5; 10 bases fit TRBD1. The CDR3 is made up of 16 amino acids. Germline assignment: CDR1 LGHNT and CDR2 FRNRAP. Unmatched junction bases numbered 8, after V lost 4 bases and J lost 2 bases. The CDR3 sequence: CASGSPGGQGTYEQYF. DNA of the CDR3: TGTGCTAGTGGTTCCCCGGGGGGACAGGGGACCTACGAGCAGTACTTC.

The V and J genes are TRBV5-4 and TRBJ2-1; 12 positions match TRBD2. Losses at the gene ends were 5 bases for V and 4 bases for J; bases not matched to a gene: 4. The CDR3 contains 15 residues. Germline lookup yields CDR1 SGHNT and CDR2 YYREEE (reference sequence). The CDR3 protein is CASSLGLAGYNEQFF. The CDR3 nucleotides read TGTGCCAGCAGTTTAGGACTAGCGGGATACAATGAGCAGTTCTTC.

The gene calls are TRBV19 and TRBJ2-3; a weak D match, TRBD1 (6 bases). This CDR3 comprises 16 residues. Trimming stripped 1 base from V and 0 bases from J, with 11 bases between. Germline V lookup: CDR1 LNHDA, CDR2 SQIVND (reference sequence). The CDR3 region is CASSIVRTASTDTQYF. The CDR3 nucleotides are TGTGCCAGTAGTATAGTACGGACAGCTAGCACAGATACGCAGTATTTT.